This TCR beta chain came from a study of T cell responses to AZD1222 COVID-19 vaccine. Findings and limits, study-wide: Spike was spanned by vaccine-associated CD4 TCRs, with dominance at 160-218 and 743-854. Two doses of AZD1222 preceded a rise in Spike-specific TCR breadth and depth. It should be noted that donors were predominantly white British and more often female, and clonal diversity was possibly underestimated.

Method: immunoSEQ multiplex PCR; TCRdb's copy keeps in-frame clones and lacks some. The sample yields roughly 150,000 clones, around 90% seen once. Germline CDR1 is KGHSH and CDR2 is LQKENI. CDR3 length: 13 amino acids. Trimming cost V 3 bases and J 4 bases, with 8 bases left between them. Points on this clone: Its target is unknown. The same CDR3 can be traced to other DNA sequences in this sample.

The sample in question was peripheral blood, obtained 28 days after the second AZD1222 dose. V and J are TRBV18 and TRBJ2-3; D unresolved. This clonotype was sampled from an adult who received the AZD1222 COVID-19 vaccine. In nucleotides, the CDR3 is TGTGCCAGCTCACCCCCTGGGGCAGATACGCAGTATTTT. Amino acids: CASSPPGADTQYF.